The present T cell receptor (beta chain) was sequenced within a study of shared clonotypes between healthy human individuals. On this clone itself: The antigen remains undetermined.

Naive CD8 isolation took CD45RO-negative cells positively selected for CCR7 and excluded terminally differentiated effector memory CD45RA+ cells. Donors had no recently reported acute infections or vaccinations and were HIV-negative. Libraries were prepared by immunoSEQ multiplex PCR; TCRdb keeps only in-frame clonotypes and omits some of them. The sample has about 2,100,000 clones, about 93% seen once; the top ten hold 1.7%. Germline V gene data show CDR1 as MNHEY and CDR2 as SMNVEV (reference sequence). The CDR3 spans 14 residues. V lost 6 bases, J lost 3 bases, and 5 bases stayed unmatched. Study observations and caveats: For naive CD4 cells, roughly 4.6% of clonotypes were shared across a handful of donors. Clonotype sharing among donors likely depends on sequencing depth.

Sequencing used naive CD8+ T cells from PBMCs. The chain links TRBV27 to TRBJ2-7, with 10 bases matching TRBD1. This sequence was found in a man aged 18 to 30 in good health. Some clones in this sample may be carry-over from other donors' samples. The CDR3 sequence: CASRWTGGGYEQYF. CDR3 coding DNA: TGTGCCAGCAGGTGGACAGGGGGGGGCTACGAGCAGTACTTC.